What follows describes a single TCR beta chain. Its antigen specificity is not known. Base qualities are not provided; no much larger clone lies one nucleotide away. The immunoSEQ Assay, a bias-controlled multiplex PCR, was used to amplify TCRbeta CDR3 regions from genomic DNA. On the authors' methods: Nucleated cell counts per sample were estimated from amplification of reference gene primers within the assay. To quantify the absolute abundance of each unique TCRbeta CDR3 rearrangement, sequence reads were collapsed and filtered. For each sample, productive Simpson clonality was calculated as the square root of Simpson's diversity index over productive rearrangements. Imported from immuneACCESS, the table was reduced by TCRdb to in-frame sequences with V and J called. These copies leave out some clones; in studies compared against another copy, an unresolved V gene accounts for under half, and the cause of the remainder is not known. V and J calls plus clone size are reproduced from that table; the DNA served to infer D and trimming. The sample records some 200,000 clones, 87% of which are singletons. 0.7% to 0.9% of the sample belongs to the ten largest clones.

Including cysteine and phenylalanine, the CDR3 has 15 amino acids. This entry keeps only the CDR3 DNA: 45 bases, framed from base 1. V is pared back by 4 bases and J by 3 bases, with 13 bases lying between the germline termini. Reading the germline V gene (reference sequence) gives CDR1 GTSNPN and CDR2 SVGIG. The data were obtained in a study of blood T cell repertoires in COVID-19 (dated by TCRdb to 2018 to 2020). Some background on the complete study: Samples covering the acute and convalescent phases of COVID-19 were provided by collaborators in the United States, Italy and Spain. The sample metadata nearly always contained a de-identified subject ID, COVID-19 status, age in years and sex. A freely available public database, intended as a resource for researchers studying the immune response to SARS-CoV-2, is where the repertoires were released. The dataset comprised deeply sampled blood TCRbeta repertoires from subjects exposed to, actively infected with, or recovered from COVID-19. The material from the prospective study consisted of cDNA or gDNA derived from T cells, B-cell-depleted T cells, or PBMCs. The samples were drawn from the first 160 participants of the ongoing ImmuneRACE study and from about 1,200 subjects provided by 6 global collaborators. Where HLA class I and class II types were available, the types were taken from metadata supplied by the sample provider, not from assay-based typing.

Samples from volunteer blood donors who had recovered from COVID-19 were contributed by a second Seattle source. The collaborating institutions used their own protocols to collect whole blood in K2EDTA tubes. For TCRbeta analysis, collaborator samples were shipped as frozen whole blood, as isolated PBMCs, or as DNA extracted from either sample type. Overall study results and their limits: The quantity of clinical and demographic metadata differed by source and by participant and was supplied without curation.

Sequencing was done on a sample of peripheral blood. The chain uses TRBV30 and TRBJ2-6, with a weak D call of TRBD1 (6 bases match). The TCR was taken from a woman between 18 and 30 years old who had recovered from COVID-19. CDR3 protein: CAWMSRGLGANVLTF. The sequence in DNA is TGTGCCTGGATGAGCAGGGGCCTTGGGGCCAACGTCCTGACTTTC. With the portions outside the CDR3 filled from the reference TRBV30 and TRBJ2-6 genes, the complete variable region becomes SQTIHQWPATLVQPVGSPLSLECTVEGTSNPNLYWYRQAAGRGLQLLFYSVGIGQISSEVPQNLSASRPQDRQFILSSKKLLLSDSGFYLCAWMSRGLGANVLTFGAGSRLTVL.